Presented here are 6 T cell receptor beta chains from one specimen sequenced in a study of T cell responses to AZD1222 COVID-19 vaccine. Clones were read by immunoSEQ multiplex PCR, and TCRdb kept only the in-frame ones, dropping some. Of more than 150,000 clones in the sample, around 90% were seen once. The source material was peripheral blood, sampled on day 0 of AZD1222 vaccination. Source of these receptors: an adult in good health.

CDR3 sequence: CASSFLVMETQYF. As DNA, the CDR3 is TGTGCCAGCAGCTTCTTAGTTATGGAGACCCAGTACTTC. This chain uses TRBV7-9 with TRBJ2-5; D is ambiguous. The CDR3 contains 13 residues. V lost 3 bases and J 5 bases, leaving 10 bases between the germline ends. The germline V gene encodes CDR1 SEHNR and CDR2 FQNEAQ (reference sequence).

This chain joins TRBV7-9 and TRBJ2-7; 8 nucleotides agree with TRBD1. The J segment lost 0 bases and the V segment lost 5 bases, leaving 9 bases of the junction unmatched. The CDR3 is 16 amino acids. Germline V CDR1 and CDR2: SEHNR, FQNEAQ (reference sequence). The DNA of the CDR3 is TGTGCCAGCAGCCCACAGGGGGTCGGTAGCTCCTACGAGCAGTACTTC. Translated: CASSPQGVGSSYEQYF. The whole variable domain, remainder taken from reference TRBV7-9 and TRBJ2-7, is DTGVSQNPRHKITKRGQNVTFRCDPISEHNRLYWYRQTLGQGPEFLTYFQNEAQLEKSRLLSDRFSAERPKGSFSTLEIQRTEQGDSAMYLCASSPQGVGSSYEQYFGPGTRLTVT.

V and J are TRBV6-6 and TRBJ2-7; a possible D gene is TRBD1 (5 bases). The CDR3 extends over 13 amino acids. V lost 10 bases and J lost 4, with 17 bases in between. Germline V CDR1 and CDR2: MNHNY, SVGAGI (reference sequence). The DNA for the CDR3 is TGTGCCACCGATAGGGGAAACCTTTACGAGCAGTACTTC. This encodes CATDRGNLYEQYF.

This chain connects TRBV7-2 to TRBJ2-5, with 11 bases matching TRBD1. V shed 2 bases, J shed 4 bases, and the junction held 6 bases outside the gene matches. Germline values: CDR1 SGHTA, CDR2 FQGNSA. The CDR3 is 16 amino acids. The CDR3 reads CASSLSGQGALETQYF. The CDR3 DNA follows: TGTGCCAGCAGCTTATCTGGACAGGGGGCTTTAGAGACCCAGTACTTC.

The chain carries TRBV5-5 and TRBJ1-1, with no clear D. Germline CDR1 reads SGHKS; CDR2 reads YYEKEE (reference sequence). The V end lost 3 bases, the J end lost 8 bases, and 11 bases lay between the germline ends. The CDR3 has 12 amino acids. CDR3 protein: CASSSKGYEAFF. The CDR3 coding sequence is TGTGCCAGCAGCTCGAAAGGGTACGAAGCTTTCTTT.

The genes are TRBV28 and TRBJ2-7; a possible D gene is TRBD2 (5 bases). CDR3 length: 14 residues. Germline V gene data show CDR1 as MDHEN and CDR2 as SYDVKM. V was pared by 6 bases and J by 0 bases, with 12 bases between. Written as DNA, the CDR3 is TGTGCCAGCAGCGGCCGAGGGAGCTCCTACGAGCAGTACTTC. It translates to CASSGRGSSYEQYF.